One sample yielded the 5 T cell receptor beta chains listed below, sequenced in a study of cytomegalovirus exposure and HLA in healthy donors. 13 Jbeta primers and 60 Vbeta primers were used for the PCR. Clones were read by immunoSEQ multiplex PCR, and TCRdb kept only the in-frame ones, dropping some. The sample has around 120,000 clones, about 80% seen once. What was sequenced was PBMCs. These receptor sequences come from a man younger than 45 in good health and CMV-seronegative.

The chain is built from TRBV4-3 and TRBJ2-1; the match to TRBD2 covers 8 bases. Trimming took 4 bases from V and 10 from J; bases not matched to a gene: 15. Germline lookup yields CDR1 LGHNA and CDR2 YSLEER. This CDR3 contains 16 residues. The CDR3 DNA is TGCGCCAGCAGCCTAGGGACTAGTTCCAGCTCAAGAGAGCAGTTCTTC. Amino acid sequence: CASSLGTSSSSREQFF.

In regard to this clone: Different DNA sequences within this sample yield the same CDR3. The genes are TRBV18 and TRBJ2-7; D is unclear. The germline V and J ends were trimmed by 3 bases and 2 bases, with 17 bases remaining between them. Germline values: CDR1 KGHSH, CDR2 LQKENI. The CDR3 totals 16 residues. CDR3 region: CASSPTGTVVPYEQYF. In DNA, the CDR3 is TGTGCCAGCTCACCGACCGGAACAGTGGTCCCCTACGAGCAGTACTTC.

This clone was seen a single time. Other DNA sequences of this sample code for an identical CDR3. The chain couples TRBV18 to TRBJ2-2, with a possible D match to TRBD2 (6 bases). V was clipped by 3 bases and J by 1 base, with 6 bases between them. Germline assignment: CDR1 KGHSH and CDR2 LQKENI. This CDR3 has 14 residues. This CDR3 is CASSPGLNTGELFF. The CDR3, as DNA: TGTGCCAGCTCACCGGGACTGAACACCGGGGAGCTGTTTTTT.

This chain's CDR3 is CASSDGTGSFSPLHF. The CDR3 nucleotides are TGTGCCAGCAGTGACGGGACAGGGAGTTTTTCACCCCTCCACTTT. The rearrangement links TRBV2 to TRBJ1-6; TRBD1 agrees at 9 bases. The length of the CDR3 is 15 residues. CDR1 and CDR2 from the germline V gene are SNHLY and FYNNEI. The V and J ends lost 3 bases and 9 bases, in that order; junction bases with no gene match: 6.

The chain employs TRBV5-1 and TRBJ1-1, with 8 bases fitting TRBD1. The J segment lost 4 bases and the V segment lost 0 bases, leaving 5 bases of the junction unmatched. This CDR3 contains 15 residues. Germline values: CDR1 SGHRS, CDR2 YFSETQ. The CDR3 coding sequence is TGCGCCAGCAGCTTGGACGCAGGGGGCGGCACTGAAGCTTTCTTT. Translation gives CASSLDAGGGTEAFF.